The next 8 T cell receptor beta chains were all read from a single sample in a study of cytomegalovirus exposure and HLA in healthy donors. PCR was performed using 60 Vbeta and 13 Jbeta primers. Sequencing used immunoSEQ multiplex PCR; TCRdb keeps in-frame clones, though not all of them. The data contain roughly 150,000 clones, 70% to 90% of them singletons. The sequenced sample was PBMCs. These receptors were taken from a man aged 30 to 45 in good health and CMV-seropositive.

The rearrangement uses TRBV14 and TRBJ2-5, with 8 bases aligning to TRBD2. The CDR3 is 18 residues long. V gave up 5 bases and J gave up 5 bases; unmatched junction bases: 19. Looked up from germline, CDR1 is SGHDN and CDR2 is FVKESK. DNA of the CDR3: TGTGCCAGCAGCTACGGTCCCTTTAGCGGGGAAGGGAGGGAGACCCAGTACTTC. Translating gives CASSYGPFSGEGRETQYF.

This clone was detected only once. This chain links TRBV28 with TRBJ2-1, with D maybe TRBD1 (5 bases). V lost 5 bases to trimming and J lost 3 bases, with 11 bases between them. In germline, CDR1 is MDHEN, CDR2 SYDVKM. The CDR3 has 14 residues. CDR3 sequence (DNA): TGTGCCAGCAGTATCCTTAGGGGCTACAATGAGCAGTTCTTC. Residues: CASSILRGYNEQFF.

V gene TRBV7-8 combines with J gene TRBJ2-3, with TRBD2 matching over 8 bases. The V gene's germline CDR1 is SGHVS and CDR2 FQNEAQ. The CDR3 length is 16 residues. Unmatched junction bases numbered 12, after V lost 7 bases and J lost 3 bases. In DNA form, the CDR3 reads TGTGCCAGCACCCCGCTCGGGGGGGAGTGGACAGATACGCAGTATTTT. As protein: CASTPLGGEWTDTQYF. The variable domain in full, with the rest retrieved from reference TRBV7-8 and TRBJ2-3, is GAGVSQSPRYKVAKRGQDVALRCDPISGHVSLFWYQQALGQGPEFLTYFQNEAQLDKSGLPSDRFFAERPEGSVSTLKIQRTQQEDSAVYLCASTPLGGEWTDTQYFGPGTRLTVL.

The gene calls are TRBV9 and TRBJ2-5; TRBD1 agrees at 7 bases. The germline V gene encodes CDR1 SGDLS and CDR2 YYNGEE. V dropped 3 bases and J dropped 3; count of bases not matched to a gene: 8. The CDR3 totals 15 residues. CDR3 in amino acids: CASSEDRIGEETQYF. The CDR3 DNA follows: TGTGCCAGCAGCGAGGACAGGATCGGGGAAGAGACCCAGTACTTC.

This chain's CDR3 is CASSYSTSATYEQYF. The CDR3 DNA follows: TGTGCCAGCAGTTACTCGACTAGCGCTACCTACGAGCAGTACTTC. This chain uses TRBV6-5 with TRBJ2-7; 8 bases line up with TRBD2. Germline loops: CDR1 MNHEY, CDR2 SVGAGI. The CDR3 sequence is 15 residues long. V gave up 0 bases and J gave up 2 bases; unmatched junction bases: 3.

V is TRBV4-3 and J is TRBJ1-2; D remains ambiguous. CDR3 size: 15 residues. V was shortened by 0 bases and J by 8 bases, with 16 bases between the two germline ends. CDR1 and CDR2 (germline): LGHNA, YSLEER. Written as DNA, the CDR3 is TGCGCCAGCAGCCAAGATCTTGGCCTTCCGAGGGGCTACACCTTC. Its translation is CASSQDLGLPRGYTF.

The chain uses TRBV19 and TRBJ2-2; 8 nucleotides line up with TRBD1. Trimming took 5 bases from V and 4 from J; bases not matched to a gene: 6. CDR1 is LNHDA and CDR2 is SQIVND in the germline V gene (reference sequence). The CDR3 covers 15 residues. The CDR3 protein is CASSVDRVSTGELFF. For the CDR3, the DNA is TGTGCCAGTAGTGTGGACAGGGTGAGCACCGGGGAGCTGTTTTTT.

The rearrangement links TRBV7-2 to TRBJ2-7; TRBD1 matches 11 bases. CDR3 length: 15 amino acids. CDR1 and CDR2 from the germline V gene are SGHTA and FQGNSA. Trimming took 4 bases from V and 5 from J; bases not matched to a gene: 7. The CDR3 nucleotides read TGTGCCAGCAGCTCAAGGGGGACAGGGGGTCACGAGCAGTACTTC. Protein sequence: CASSSRGTGGHEQYF. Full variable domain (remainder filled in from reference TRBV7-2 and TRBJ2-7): GAGVSQSPSNKVTEKGKDVELRCDPISGHTALYWYRQSLGQGLEFLIYFQGNSAPDKSGLPSDRFSAERTGGSVSTLTIQRTQQEDSAVYLCASSSRGTGGHEQYFGPGTRLTVT.